This entry lists 17 T cell receptor beta chains sequenced from one sample in a study of Ad26.COV2.S vaccination and SARS-CoV-2 variants. Using immunoSEQ multiplex PCR, the repertoire was profiled, and TCRdb retains in-frame clones only, with some absent. The sample records 430,000 or so clones, over 75% being singletons. The treatment denotes: some 20 received Ad26.COV2.S at low or high dose, single or two shots; roughly five received placebo; per-sample allocation not given. The samples date from day 63 after the first vaccine or placebo injection. The sequenced sample was peripheral blood, obtained in a trial of Ad26.COV2.S vaccine versus placebo. These receptors all come from a person aged 18-65 years who received the Ad26.COV2.S COVID-19 vaccine or a placebo.

The rearrangement links TRBV6-5 to TRBJ1-1; D unresolved. CDR1 MNHEY and CDR2 SVGAGI come from the germline V gene. V lost 8 bases and J lost 2, with 15 bases in between. The CDR3 totals 14 residues. The CDR3 DNA is TGTGCCAGCGGACTAAGTAGGGCTAACACTGAAGCTTTCTTT. The encoded protein is CASGLSRANTEAFF.

This clone appeared once. This chain uses TRBV6-1 with TRBJ1-3; D unresolved. With 0 bases removed from V and 3 bases from J, the gap between germline ends came to 3 bases. Germline V gene lookup returns CDR1 MNHNS and CDR2 SASEGT. The CDR3 contains 13 residues. The CDR3 DNA is TGTGCCAGCAGTGAAGCAGGTGGAAACACCATATATTTT. This sequence encodes CASSEAGGNTIYF.

The rearrangement links TRBV7-6 to TRBJ2-5; D call uncertain. V was clipped by 2 bases and J by 1 base, with 14 bases between them. Per germline, CDR1 SGHVS and CDR2 FNYEAQ. The CDR3 has 16 residues. The CDR3 coding sequence is TGTGCCAGCAGCTTATACGGCTTACCCCTCCAAGAGACCCAGTACTTC. Translated: CASSLYGLPLQETQYF.

The V and J genes are TRBV11-1 and TRBJ1-5; D unresolved. V lost 5 bases to trimming and J lost 11 bases, with 4 bases between them. Germline CDR1 SGHAT, CDR2 FQDESV (reference sequence). The length of the CDR3 is 9 residues. The CDR3 region has the DNA TGTGCCAGCAGCCCCTCCCAGCATTTT. This encodes CASSPSQHF.

Comment on this clone: One junction end does not reproduce the germline sequence, and a read error may be involved. The J gene is TRBJ2-1, the V gene TRBV7-7; TRBD1 agrees at 10 bases. There are 13 residues in the CDR3. Germline CDR1 and CDR2: SSHAT and FNYEAQ (reference sequence). CDR3 amino acids: CASSYGQGGLQFF. The CDR3 region has the DNA TGTGCTAGCAGCTATGGACAGGGGGGTTTGCAGTTCTTC.

This clone was recorded a few times. The V and J genes are TRBV6-6 and TRBJ1-3; D gene uncertain. Germline lookup yields CDR1 MNHNY and CDR2 SVGAGI (reference sequence). V was clipped by 0 bases and J by 2 bases, with 2 bases between them. The CDR3 contains 13 residues. The CDR3 coding sequence is TGTGCCAGCAGTTACTCGGCTGGAAACACCATATATTTT. Protein product: CASSYSAGNTIYF.

The V gene is TRBV6-5, the J gene TRBJ2-1; 7 bases align to TRBD2. The V segment lost 6 bases and the J segment 1 base; nucleotides outside the gene matches: 3. The CDR3 extends over 14 amino acids. Per the germline V gene, CDR1 is MNHEY and CDR2 is SVGAGI. The DNA of the CDR3 is TGTGCCAGCAGCTGGGGGGGGTCCTACAATGAGCAGTTCTTC. This codes for CASSWGGSYNEQFF.

CDR3 coding DNA: TGCGCCAGCAGCCCCCTCCTTCTTGGCGGGAGGGCTATCACAGATACGCAGTATTTT. Translating it yields CASSPLLLGGRAITDTQYF. The rearrangement links TRBV4-3 to TRBJ2-3; 9 nucleotides agree with TRBD2. CDR1 and CDR2 from the germline V gene are LGHNA and YSLEER. The CDR3 sequence is 19 residues long. The trim removed 4 bases at V and 2 bases at J, leaving 16 bases unmatched.

The gene calls are TRBV5-1 and TRBJ2-5, with 7 bases lining up with TRBD2. This CDR3 is built from 13 residues. V shed 10 bases and J 5 bases; nucleotides not matched to a gene: 11. The germline V gene encodes CDR1 SGHRS and CDR2 YFSETQ. CDR3 sequence reads: CASGLPGDETQYF. CDR3 coding DNA: TGCGCCTCGGGACTACCTGGAGATGAGACCCAGTACTTC.

This chain uses TRBV6-5 with TRBJ2-1; 7 positions agree with TRBD1. This CDR3 spans 13 amino acids. Germline CDR1 and CDR2: MNHEY and SVGAGI. V shed 6 bases, J shed 6 bases, and the junction held 5 bases outside the gene matches. CDR3 region: CASRPTGRNEQFF. The CDR3 DNA follows: TGTGCCAGCAGACCGACAGGGCGCAATGAGCAGTTCTTC.

This chain joins TRBV30 and TRBJ2-2; weak D call: TRBD2 (6 bases). Trimming stripped 2 bases from V and 6 bases from J, with 13 bases between. CDR1 GTSNPN and CDR2 SVGIG come from the germline V gene (reference sequence). This CDR3 has 14 residues. CDR3 sequence: CAWSRGTGAGELFF. The CDR3 DNA reads as TGTGCCTGGAGTAGAGGGACGGGGGCCGGGGAGCTGTTTTTT.

V usage is TRBV5-5 and J usage is TRBJ2-1; D may be TRBD1 or TRBD2 (5 bases each). This CDR3 contains 14 residues. V was pared by 0 bases and J by 5 bases, with 9 bases between. The germline CDR1 and CDR2 sequences are SGHKS and YYEKEE (reference sequence). The DNA for the CDR3 is TGTGCCAGCAGCTTGGGGTGGGACCACAATGAGCAGTTCTTC. Translating it yields CASSLGWDHNEQFF.

The rearrangement joins TRBV5-6 to TRBJ2-5, with D possibly matching TRBD2 (6 bases). Trimming took 2 bases from V and 4 from J, leaving 9 bases between them. This CDR3 comprises 13 residues. Germline V CDR1 and CDR2: SGHDT, YYEEEE. The CDR3 region is CASSFRGGETQYF. The CDR3 DNA is TGTGCCAGCAGCTTTCGGGGAGGAGAGACCCAGTACTTC.

As regards this clone: The same CDR3 is also encoded by other DNA sequences in this sample. The V call is TRBV2, the J call TRBJ1-4, with no clear D. The CDR3 contains 12 residues. CDR1 is SNHLY, CDR2 FYNNEI, per germline. Trimming took off 9 bases at V and 8 bases at J, with 13 bases between the two ends. Written as DNA, the CDR3 is TGTGCCAGTAGTTATGCGGGCGAAAAACTGTTTTTT. Translating it yields CASSYAGEKLFF.

The chain recombines TRBV7-2 with TRBJ2-2; 9 bases are a match to TRBD2. Germline CDR1 SGHTA, CDR2 FQGNSA. The CDR3 runs 16 residues. Trimming at V came to 1 base and at J to 5 bases, leaving 5 bases not matched to a gene. CDR3 in amino acids: CASSLGVSGRTGELFF. The CDR3 DNA follows: TGTGCCAGCAGCTTAGGCGTTAGCGGGAGAACCGGGGAGCTGTTTTTT.

This sequence joins TRBV20-1 and TRBJ2-3; 7 positions match TRBD2. The CDR3 has 17 residues. V shed 3 bases and J 2 bases; nucleotides not matched to a gene: 14. Germline V gene sequence: CDR1 DFQATT, CDR2 SNEGSKA (reference sequence). The CDR3 DNA follows: TGCAGTGCTAGTTCCTCCGTGGCGGGAGTTATCACAGATACGCAGTATTTT. Its protein product is CSASSSVAGVITDTQYF.

This rearrangement joins TRBV9 to TRBJ2-3; 8 bases map to TRBD1. Germline V lookup: CDR1 SGDLS, CDR2 YYNGEE. Trimming at V came to 3 bases and at J to 4 bases, leaving 10 bases not matched to a gene. The CDR3 runs 16 residues. CDR3 bases: TGTGCCAGCAGCGATCCCGGGACAGGACGATCAGATACGCAGTATTTT. This codes for CASSDPGTGRSDTQYF. Full variable domain (rest looked up from reference TRBV9 and TRBJ2-3): DSGVTQTPKHLITATGQRVTLRCSPRSGDLSVYWYQQSLDQGLQFLIQYYNGEERAKGNILERFSAQQFPDLHSELNLSSLELGDSALYFCASSDPGTGRSDTQYFGPGTRLTVL.